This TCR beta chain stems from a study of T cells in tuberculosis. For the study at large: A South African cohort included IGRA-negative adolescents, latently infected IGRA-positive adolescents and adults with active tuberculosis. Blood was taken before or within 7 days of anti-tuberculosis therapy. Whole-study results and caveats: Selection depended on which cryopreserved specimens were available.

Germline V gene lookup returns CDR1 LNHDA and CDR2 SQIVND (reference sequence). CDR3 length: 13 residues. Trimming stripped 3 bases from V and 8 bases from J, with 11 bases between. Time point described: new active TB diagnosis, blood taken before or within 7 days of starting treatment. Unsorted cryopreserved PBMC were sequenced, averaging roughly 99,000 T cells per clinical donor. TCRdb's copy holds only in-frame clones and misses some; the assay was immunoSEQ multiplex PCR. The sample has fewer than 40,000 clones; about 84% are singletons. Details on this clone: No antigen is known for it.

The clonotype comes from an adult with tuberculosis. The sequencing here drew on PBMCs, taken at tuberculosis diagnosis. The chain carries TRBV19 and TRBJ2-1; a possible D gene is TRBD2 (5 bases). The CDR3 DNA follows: TGTGCCAGTAGTATCACTAGAATGGATGAGCAGTTCTTC. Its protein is CASSITRMDEQFF.